One and the same sample provided the 15 T cell receptor beta chains below, sequenced in a study of blood T cell repertoires in COVID-19. Generated by immunoSEQ multiplex PCR, the TCRdb table keeps only in-frame clones and is missing some. The sample comprises some 70,000 clones, nearly 85% of which are singletons, and 1.8% rests with the top ten. What was sequenced was peripheral blood. These receptors were collected from a woman in her fifties or sixties with acute or convalescent COVID-19.

The chain employs TRBV2 and TRBJ2-3, with 8 bases matching TRBD2. J gave up 0 bases and V 5 bases, and 4 bases lay outside the gene matches. CDR3 size: 15 residues. From germline, CDR1 is SNHLY and CDR2 FYNNEI. CDR3 amino acids: CASSRTSRSTDTQYF. DNA of the CDR3: TGTGCCAGCAGTCGGACTAGCCGGAGCACAGATACGCAGTATTTT.

The chain recombines TRBV12-5 with TRBJ1-1; D not certain. The V end lost 0 bases, the J end lost 7 bases, and 6 bases lay between the germline ends. CDR3 length: 12 residues. Germline-derived CDR1 and CDR2 are LGHNT and FRNRAP. Here the CDR3 DNA reads TGTGCTAGTGGTTTGGTGCGCGGTGAAGCTTTCTTT. Its translation: CASGLVRGEAFF. Variable domain in full (rest from reference TRBV12-5 and TRBJ1-1): DARVTQTPRHKVTEMGQEVTMRCQPILGHNTVFWYRQTMMQGLELLAYFRNRAPLDDSGMPKDRFSAEMPDATLATLKIQPSEPRDSAVYFCASGLVRGEAFFGQGTRLTVV.

The V and J genes are TRBV6-5 and TRBJ1-1; 7 bases fit TRBD1. CDR1 and CDR2 from the germline V gene are MNHEY and SVGAGI. The CDR3 loop spans 13 amino acids. V lost 7 bases to trimming and J lost 0 bases; unmatched junction nucleotides: 2. This CDR3 is CASKGQMNTEAFF. CDR3 coding DNA: TGTGCCAGCAAGGGACAGATGAACACTGAAGCTTTCTTT.

V gene TRBV10-3 combines with J gene TRBJ1-6, with D unclear. This CDR3 contains 12 residues. With 0 bases removed from V and 10 bases from J, the gap between germline ends came to 4 bases. Per germline, CDR1 ENHRY and CDR2 SYGVKD. The CDR3: CAISESRSPLHF. CDR3 in DNA: TGTGCCATCAGTGAGTCACGGTCACCCCTCCACTTT.

The chain combines TRBV2 with TRBJ2-2; D possibly corresponds to TRBD1 (5 bases). Trimming shortened V by 7 bases and J by 3 bases, and 6 bases separated the two germline ends. CDR3 size: 12 residues. In germline, CDR1 is SNHLY, CDR2 FYNNEI. The DNA of the CDR3 is TGTGCCAGCACCAGGGACACCGGGGAGCTGTTTTTT. It specifies CASTRDTGELFF.

This rearrangement joins TRBV5-1 to TRBJ2-1, with TRBD2 identical over 7 bases. V was clipped by 4 bases and J by 0 bases; unmatched bases: 10. The V gene's germline CDR1 is SGHRS and CDR2 YFSETQ. The CDR3 covers 17 residues. CDR3 sequence (DNA): TGCGCCAGCAGCCCAAGCTATCTAGCGGTCTCCTACAATGAGCAGTTCTTC. Its translation: CASSPSYLAVSYNEQFF.

The chain uses TRBV9 and TRBJ1-3; tentative D call: TRBD1 (5 bases). Trimming shortened V by 4 bases and J by 0 bases, and 8 bases separated the two germline ends. Looked up from germline, CDR1 is SGDLS and CDR2 is YYNGEE. The CDR3 is 14 residues long. CDR3 bases: TGTGCCAGCAGCTTACAGGTCTCTGGAAACACCATATATTTT. Translating gives CASSLQVSGNTIYF.

This rearrangement joins TRBV2 to TRBJ2-7; 8 positions match TRBD1. Trimming removed 7 bases from V and 3 bases from J; junction bases left unmatched: 8. This CDR3 comprises 14 residues. Germline V lookup: CDR1 SNHLY, CDR2 FYNNEI. DNA for the CDR3: TGTGCCAGCAACCACGCAGGGGGCAACTACGAGCAGTACTTC. Its translation is CASNHAGGNYEQYF.

The rearrangement joins TRBV6-5 to TRBJ1-2; 10 bases are shared with TRBD1. CDR3 length: 14 residues. Trimming removed 7 bases from V and 7 bases from J; junction bases left unmatched: 9. Germline V lookup: CDR1 MNHEY, CDR2 SVGAGI. The CDR3 nucleotides read TGTGCCAGCAACTTCCGGGACAGGGGAGGTGGCTACACCTTC. It codes for CASNFRDRGGGYTF.

The CDR3 region has the DNA TGTGCCAGTAGGAGTAGCGGAGACTCCTACAATGAGCAGTTCTTC. As protein: CASRSSGDSYNEQFF. This chain uses TRBV19 with TRBJ2-1, with D possibly matching TRBD2 (6 bases). The CDR3 spans 15 residues. Trimming cost V 6 bases and J 0 bases, with 12 bases left between them. In germline, CDR1 is LNHDA, CDR2 SQIVND (reference sequence).

The chain is built from TRBV4-1 and TRBJ1-2; 8 bases match TRBD1. The J segment lost 4 bases and the V segment lost 6 bases, leaving 10 bases of the junction unmatched. The CDR3 totals 15 residues. Germline loops: CDR1 MGHRA, CDR2 YSYEKL. CDR3 sequence: CASSQYGGQGYGYTF. CDR3 nucleotide sequence: TGCGCCAGCAGTCAATATGGCGGACAGGGCTATGGCTACACCTTC.

The chain is built from TRBV19 and TRBJ2-1; 10 nucleotides line up with TRBD2. Germline values: CDR1 LNHDA, CDR2 SQIVND (reference sequence). The CDR3 runs 16 residues. The V segment lost 7 bases and the J segment 0 bases; nucleotides outside the gene matches: 6. The CDR3 DNA follows: TGTGCCAGTATGCCCCTAGCGGGAGTCTCCTACAATGAGCAGTTCTTC. Residues: CASMPLAGVSYNEQFF.

The V gene is TRBV19, the J gene TRBJ2-7; 8 positions match TRBD2. CDR3 length equals 15 residues. Germline-derived CDR1 and CDR2 are LNHDA and SQIVND (reference sequence). J was trimmed by 4 bases and V by 2 bases; bases with no gene match: 7. The CDR3 sequence: CASSILTSGGYEQYF. The CDR3, as DNA: TGTGCCAGTAGTATACTCACTAGCGGAGGGTACGAGCAGTACTTC.

The gene calls are TRBV6-5 and TRBJ2-1, with 7 bases identical to TRBD2. J was trimmed by 0 bases and V by 8 bases; bases with no gene match: 7. Germline lookup yields CDR1 MNHEY and CDR2 SVGAGI. The length of the CDR3 is 15 residues. The DNA for the CDR3 is TGTGCCAGCCGCTTAGCGGGCTTCTCCTACAATGAGCAGTTCTTC. It codes for CASRLAGFSYNEQFF.

V gene TRBV5-5 combines with J gene TRBJ1-5; D is undetermined. V was trimmed by 4 bases and J by 9 bases, leaving 26 bases between them. Germline V gene sequence: CDR1 SGHKS, CDR2 YYEKEE (reference sequence). CDR3 size: 17 residues. The CDR3 DNA reads as TGTGCCAGCAGCCTGATTAAGATTCCATTCCCTTCGGGGCCCCAGCATTTT. This translates into CASSLIKIPFPSGPQHF.